The clone carrying this TCR beta chain was observed many times. As yet, its antigen is unknown. This sample was included in a study of identical twins. Study findings and constraints: Out-of-frame TCR alpha sharing in monozygotic twins exceeded recombination model predictions.

TCRdb redid the calling of the 5' RACE reads with MiXCR, one entry per CDR3 protein. The profile shows approximately 600,000 distinct CDR3 sequences, roughly 7.1% of them singletons. Trimming removed 0 bases from V and 4 bases from J; junction bases left unmatched: 1. CDR3 length: 15 amino acids. Looked up from germline, CDR1 is SGHRS and CDR2 is YFSETQ. The data were also submitted as part of a second study, on yellow fever vaccine responses in identical twins.

This receptor was identified in a woman in her late teens or twenties in good health. This rearrangement joins TRBV5-1 to TRBJ2-1; 10 bases agree with TRBD2. The sample taken for sequencing was PBMCs. CDR3 sequence (DNA): TGCGCCAGCAGCTTGGAACTAGCGGGATACAATGAGCAGTTCTTC. This encodes CASSLELAGYNEQFF.